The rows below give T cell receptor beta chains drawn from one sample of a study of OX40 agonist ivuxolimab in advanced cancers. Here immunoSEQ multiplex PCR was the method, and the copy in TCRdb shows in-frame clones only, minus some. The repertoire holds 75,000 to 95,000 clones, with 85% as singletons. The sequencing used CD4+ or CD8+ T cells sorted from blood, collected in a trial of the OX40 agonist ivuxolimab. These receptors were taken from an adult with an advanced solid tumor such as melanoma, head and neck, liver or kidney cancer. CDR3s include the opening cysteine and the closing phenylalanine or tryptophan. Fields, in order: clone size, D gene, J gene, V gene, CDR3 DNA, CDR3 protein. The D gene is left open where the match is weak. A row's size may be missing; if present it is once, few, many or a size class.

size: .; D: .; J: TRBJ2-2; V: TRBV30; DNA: TGTGCCTGGACAGGGAGTAACACCGGGGAGCTGTTTTTT; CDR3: CAWTGSNTGELFF
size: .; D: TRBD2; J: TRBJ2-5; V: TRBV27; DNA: TGTGCCAGCAGTTTAGGACCTATCTTGCGGGGGGGTGAGACCCAGTACTTC; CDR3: CASSLGPILRGGETQYF
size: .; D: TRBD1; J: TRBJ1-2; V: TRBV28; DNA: TGTGCCAGCACCTTATGGTCTGGACAGGGGGCTTTCTATGGCTACACCTTC; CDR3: CASTLWSGQGAFYGYTF
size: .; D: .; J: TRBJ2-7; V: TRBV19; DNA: TGTGCCAGTAGTATTGACGCCGGCTCCTACGAGCAGTACTTC; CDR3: CASSIDAGSYEQYF
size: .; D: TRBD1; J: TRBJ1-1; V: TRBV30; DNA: TGTGCCTGGAGGGCGACAGGGGCGAACACTGAAGCTTTCTTT; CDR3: CAWRATGANTEAFF
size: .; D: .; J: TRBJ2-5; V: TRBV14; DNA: TGTGCCAGCAGCCAAGACGTTCACAGTAGAGAGACCCAGTACTTC; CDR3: CASSQDVHSRETQYF
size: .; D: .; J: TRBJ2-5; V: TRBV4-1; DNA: TGCGCCAGCAGCCAAGCGAACGAAGAGACCCAGTACTTC; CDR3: CASSQANEETQYF
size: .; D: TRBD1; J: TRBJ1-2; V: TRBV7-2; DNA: TGTGCCAGCAGCTTGGACAGGGTGGACTATGGCTACACCTTC; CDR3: CASSLDRVDYGYTF
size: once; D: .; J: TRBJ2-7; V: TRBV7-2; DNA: TGTGCCAGCACCACTCCAGCAGGGTACTCCTACGAGCAGTACTTC; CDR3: CASTTPAGYSYEQYF
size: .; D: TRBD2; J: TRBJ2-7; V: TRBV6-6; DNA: TGTGCCAGCAGTTACCAACTGACTAGCGGGAGCTACGAGCAGTACTTC; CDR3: CASSYQLTSGSYEQYF
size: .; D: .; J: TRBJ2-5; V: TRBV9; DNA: TGTGCCAGCAGCGAATCCCTCAGGGTGGTAGGAGAGACCCAGTACTTC; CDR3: CASSESLRVVGETQYF
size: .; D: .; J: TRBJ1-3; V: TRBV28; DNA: TGTGCCAGCATAAGGTCAAATTCTGGAAACACCATATATTTT; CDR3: CASIRSNSGNTIYF
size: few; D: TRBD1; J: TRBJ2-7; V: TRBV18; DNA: TGTGCCAGCTCACTGGGACAGGGGGCATCCGAGCAGTACTTC; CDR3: CASSLGQGASEQYF
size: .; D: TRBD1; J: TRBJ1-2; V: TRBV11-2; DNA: TGTGCCAGCAGCTACGACGCAGGGGGCCCGAGGAGCTATGGCTACACCTTC; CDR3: CASSYDAGGPRSYGYTF
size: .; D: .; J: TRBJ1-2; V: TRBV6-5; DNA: TGTGCCAGCAGTTACGAGGGCCGCTATGGCTACACCTTC; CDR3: CASSYEGRYGYTF
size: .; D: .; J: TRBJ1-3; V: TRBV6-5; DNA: TGTGCCAGCAGTTACTCGAGCGGGAGTCGGGGAAACACCATATATTTT; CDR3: CASSYSSGSRGNTIYF
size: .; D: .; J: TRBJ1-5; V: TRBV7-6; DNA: TGTGCCAGCGGGGGAGGGATCAATCAGCCCCAGCATTTT; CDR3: CASGGGINQPQHF
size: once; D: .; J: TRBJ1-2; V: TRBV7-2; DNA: TGTGCCAGCAGCCCAGAGGAAAATCGTGGCTACACCTTC; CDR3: CASSPEENRGYTF